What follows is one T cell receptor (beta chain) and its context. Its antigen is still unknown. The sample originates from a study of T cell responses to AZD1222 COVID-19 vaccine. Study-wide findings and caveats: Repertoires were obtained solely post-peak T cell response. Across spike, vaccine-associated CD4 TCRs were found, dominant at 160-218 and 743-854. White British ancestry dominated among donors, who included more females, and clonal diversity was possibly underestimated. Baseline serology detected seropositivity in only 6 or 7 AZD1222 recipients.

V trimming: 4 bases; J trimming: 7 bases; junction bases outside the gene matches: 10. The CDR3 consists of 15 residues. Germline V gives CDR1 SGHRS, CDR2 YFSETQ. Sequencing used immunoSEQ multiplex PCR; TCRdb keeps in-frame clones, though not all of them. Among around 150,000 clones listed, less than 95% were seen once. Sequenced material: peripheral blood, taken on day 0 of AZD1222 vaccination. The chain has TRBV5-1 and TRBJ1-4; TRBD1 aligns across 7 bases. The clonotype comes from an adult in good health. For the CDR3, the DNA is TGCGCCAGCAGCCCAGGGACAGCCCTTGGTGAAAAACTGTTTTTT. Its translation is CASSPGTALGEKLFF.